The sequence of this T cell receptor beta chain was determined in a study of CD8 T cells in ankylosing spondylitis. The sample holds one count of this clonotype. Its antigen is as yet unknown. Mismatch with germline at one junction end may stem from a read error. TCRdb re-analysed the 5' RACE reads in MiXCR, keeping a single row per CDR3 protein. This sample has around 210,000 distinct CDR3 sequences, with 7% to 10% found just once. Overall study results and limits: Characteristic of ankylosing spondylitis blood, it appeared, was a TCR beta motif comprising eight highly homologous variants. As for the disease-linked clones, they showed a CD8+ phenotype and occurred at relatively low frequencies in peripheral blood.

The CDR3 runs to 12 residues. Germline assignment: CDR1 SEHNR and CDR2 FQNEAQ (reference sequence). The sequence derives from a female donor with ankylosing spondylitis or in good health (not recorded which). The genes are TRBV7-9 and TRBJ2-7, with a possible D match to TRBD1 (5 bases). The sequenced material came from blood, either unsorted or a sorted T cell fraction (not recorded which). CDR3 loop: CASNLVGRVTSF. The DNA for the CDR3 is TGTGCCAGCAACTTAGTTGGCAGGGTGACTTCCTTC.